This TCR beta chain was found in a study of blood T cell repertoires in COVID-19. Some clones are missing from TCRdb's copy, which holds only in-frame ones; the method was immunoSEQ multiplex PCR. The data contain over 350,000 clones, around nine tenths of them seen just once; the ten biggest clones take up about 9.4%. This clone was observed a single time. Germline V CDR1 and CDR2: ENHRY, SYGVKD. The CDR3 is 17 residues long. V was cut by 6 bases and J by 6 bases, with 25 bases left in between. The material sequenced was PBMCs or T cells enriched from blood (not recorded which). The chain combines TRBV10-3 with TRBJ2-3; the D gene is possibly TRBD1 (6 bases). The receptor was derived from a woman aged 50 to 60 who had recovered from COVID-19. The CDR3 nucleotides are TGTGCCATCAGAGAGGGTAATAGACAGGCTGGGGTGGATACGCAGTATTTT. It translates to CAIREGNRQAGVDTQYF.